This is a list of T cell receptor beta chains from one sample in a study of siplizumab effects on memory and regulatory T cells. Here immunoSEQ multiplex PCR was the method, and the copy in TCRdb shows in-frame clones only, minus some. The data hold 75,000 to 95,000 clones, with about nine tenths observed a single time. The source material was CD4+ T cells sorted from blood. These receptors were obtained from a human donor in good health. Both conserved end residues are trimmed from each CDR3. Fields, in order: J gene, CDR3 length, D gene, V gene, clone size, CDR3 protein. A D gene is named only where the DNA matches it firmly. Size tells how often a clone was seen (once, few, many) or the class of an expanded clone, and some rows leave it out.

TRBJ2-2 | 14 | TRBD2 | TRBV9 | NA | ASSARSGRDTGELF
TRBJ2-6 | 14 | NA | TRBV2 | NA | ASRAFRGSGANVLT
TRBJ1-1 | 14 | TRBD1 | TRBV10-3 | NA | AISESRTGVGTEAF
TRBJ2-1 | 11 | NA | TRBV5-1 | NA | ASSFERDTEQF
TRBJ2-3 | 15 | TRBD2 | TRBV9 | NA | ASSVRTSGSFTDTQY
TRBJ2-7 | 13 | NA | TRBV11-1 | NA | ASSPAAGPSYEQY
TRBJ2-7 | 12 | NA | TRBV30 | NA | AWGPPGAWHEQY
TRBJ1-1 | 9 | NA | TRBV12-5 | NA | ASEGNTEAF
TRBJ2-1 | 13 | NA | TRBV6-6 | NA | ATHGTASSYNEQF
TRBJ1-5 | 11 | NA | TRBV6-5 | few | ASRGFSNQPQH
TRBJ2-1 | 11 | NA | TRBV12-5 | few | ASGLRTYNEQF
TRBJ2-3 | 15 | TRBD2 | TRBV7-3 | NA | ASSKIGGGPGTDTQY
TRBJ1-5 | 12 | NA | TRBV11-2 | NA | ASSSNRGNQPQH
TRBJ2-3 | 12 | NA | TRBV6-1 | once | ASSAGRGTDTQY
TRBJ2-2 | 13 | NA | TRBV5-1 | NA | ASRQAPRNTGELF
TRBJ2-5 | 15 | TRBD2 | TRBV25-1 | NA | ASSESLGEGIGETQY
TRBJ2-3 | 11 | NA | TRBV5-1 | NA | ASSLPSTDTQY
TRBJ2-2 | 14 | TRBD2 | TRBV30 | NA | AWSGASGGPTGELF